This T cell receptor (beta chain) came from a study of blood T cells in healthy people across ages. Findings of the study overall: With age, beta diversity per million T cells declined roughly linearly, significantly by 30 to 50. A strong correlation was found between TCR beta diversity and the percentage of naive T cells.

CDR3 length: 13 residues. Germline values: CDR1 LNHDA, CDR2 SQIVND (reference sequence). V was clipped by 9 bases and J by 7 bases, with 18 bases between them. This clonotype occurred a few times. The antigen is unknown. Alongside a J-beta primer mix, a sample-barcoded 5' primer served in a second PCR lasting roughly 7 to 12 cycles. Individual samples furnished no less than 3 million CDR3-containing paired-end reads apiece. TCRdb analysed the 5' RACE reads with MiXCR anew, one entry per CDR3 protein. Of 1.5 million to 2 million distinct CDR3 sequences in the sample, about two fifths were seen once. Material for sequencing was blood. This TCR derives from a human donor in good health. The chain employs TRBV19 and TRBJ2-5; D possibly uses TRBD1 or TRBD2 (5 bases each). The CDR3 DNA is TGTGCCAGCTTAAGGGGACCCCCGGGGACCCAGTACTTC. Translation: CASLRGPPGTQYF.